These T cell receptor beta chains were read from a single sample in a study of blood T cell repertoires in COVID-19. TCRdb's copy holds only in-frame clones and misses some; the assay was immunoSEQ multiplex PCR. This table has fewer than 450,000 clones, about 90% appearing once. Specimen: PBMCs or T cells enriched from blood (not recorded which). The source of these receptors is a woman under 40 who had recovered from COVID-19. Each CDR3 is given with its conserved first and last residue. The order of the fields is clone size, J gene, V gene, D gene, CDR3 DNA, CDR3 protein. A D gene is named only where the DNA matches it firmly. Not every row has a clone size; where given, it reads once, few, many or a size class.

>.|TRBJ2-7|TRBV7-9|.
TGTGCCAGCAGCCCTCTCGGTGGGCAGTTTACCTACGAGCAGTACTTC
CASSPLGGQFTYEQYF
>.|TRBJ1-3|TRBV18|.
TGTGCCAGCTCACCACCAGGGGATAGGTCCGGAAACACCATATATTTT
CASSPPGDRSGNTIYF
>once|TRBJ1-1|TRBV9|TRBD1
TGTGCCAGCAGCGTCGGGACAGGGTCTATATCCAGCACTGAAGCTTTCTTT
CASSVGTGSISSTEAFF
>.|TRBJ2-5|TRBV2|TRBD2
TGTGCCAGCAATCACCCGGGACTAGCTTTGGAGACCCAGTACTTC
CASNHPGLALETQYF
>.|TRBJ1-1|TRBV10-1|.
TGCGCCAGCAGTGAGTCTGTGGGTCTCCTCGACAGTGAAGCTTTCTTT
CASSESVGLLDSEAFF
>.|TRBJ2-3|TRBV5-1|TRBD2
TGCGCCAGCAGCCCTGGGTCTAGCGGGGGAGGATATACGCAGTATTTT
CASSPGSSGGGYTQYF
>.|TRBJ1-5|TRBV7-2|.
TGTGCCAGCAGCTGGGGGGGACAATCCCCCCAGCCCCAGCATTTT
CASSWGGQSPQPQHF
>.|TRBJ2-5|TRBV7-8|TRBD2
TGTGCCAGCAGCCAGAAATCCAGCGGGAAAGAGACCCAGTACTTC
CASSQKSSGKETQYF
>few|TRBJ2-3|TRBV7-9|TRBD1
TGTGCCAGCAGTCGACAGGGGGGCACAGATACGCAGTATTTT
CASSRQGGTDTQYF
>.|TRBJ2-1|TRBV28|.
TGTGCCAGCAGCGGCTCCTACAATGAGCAGTTCTTC
CASSGSYNEQFF
>.|TRBJ1-4|TRBV4-2|.
TGTGCCAGCAGCCTAACCGGTTCCTCTAATGAAAAACTGTTTTTT
CASSLTGSSNEKLFF
>.|TRBJ2-6|TRBV18|TRBD2
TGTGCCAGCTCACCACGGCGGGGAGGGCTCTCTGGGGCCAACGTCCTGACTTTC
CASSPRRGGLSGANVLTF
>.|TRBJ1-2|TRBV12-3/TRBV12-4|.
TGTGCCAGCAGCCTCGGGAGGGTCTACACCTTC
CASSLGRVYTF
>.|TRBJ2-7|TRBV11-2|.
TGTGCCAGCAGCTTAGGGGCTCCTCGCGAGCAGTACTTC
CASSLGAPREQYF
>.|TRBJ2-2|TRBV5-1|TRBD2
TGCGCCAGCAGCTGGACTAGCGTAAGCACCGGGGAGCTGTTTTTT
CASSWTSVSTGELFF
>.|TRBJ1-1|TRBV6-1|TRBD1
TGTGCCAGCAGTGAAAGGGACAGAAGGTGGACTGAAGCTTTCTTT
CASSERDRRWTEAFF
>.|TRBJ2-7|TRBV5-5|.
TGTGCCAGCAGCTTGGACGCCAGAGGCCTCGAGCAGTACTTC
CASSLDARGLEQYF
>few|TRBJ2-1|TRBV5-1|.
TGCGCCAGCAGCTTGGCGGCGGTCTCCTACAATGAGCAGTTCTTC
CASSLAAVSYNEQFF
>.|TRBJ2-3|TRBV30|TRBD1
TGTGCCTGGCAGGGGGCATCGGATACGCAGTATTTT
CAWQGASDTQYF
>.|TRBJ2-1|TRBV10-2|TRBD1
TGCGCCAGAAGTAAGACAGGGAGCAATGAGCAGTTCTTC
CARSKTGSNEQFF
>.|TRBJ1-6|TRBV27|.
TGTGCCAGCAGTCGGACGAGCGGATTGAATTCACCCCTCCACTTT
CASSRTSGLNSPLHF
>.|TRBJ2-2|TRBV12-3/TRBV12-4|TRBD1
TGTGCCAGCAGCTTTACGGGACAGGGGATACTGTTTTTT
CASSFTGQGILFF
>.|TRBJ1-5|TRBV19|TRBD1
TGTGCCAGTAGTGTTCCGGGACAGGGGGCGGGACAGCCCCAGCATTTT
CASSVPGQGAGQPQHF
>.|TRBJ2-7|TRBV7-9|TRBD1
TGTGCCAGCAGCCTACAGGGGCCGTCCTACGAGCAGTACTTC
CASSLQGPSYEQYF
>.|TRBJ1-1|TRBV6-4|TRBD1
TGTGCCAGCAGTGACTGGGACAGGGAGGAAACTGAAGCTTTCTTT
CASSDWDREETEAFF
>once|TRBJ1-4|TRBV5-8|.
TGTGCCAGCAGCCCACGACTGGGTCGGGATGAAAAACTGTTTTTT
CASSPRLGRDEKLFF
>.|TRBJ1-4|TRBV9|.
TGTGCCAGCAGCAGGGGAGGGGTGGATGAAAAACTGTTTTTT
CASSRGGVDEKLFF
>.|TRBJ1-2|TRBV6-4|TRBD1
TGTGCCAGCAGCGAGAGAGCAGGGGGTAACTATGGCTACACCTTC
CASSERAGGNYGYTF
>.|TRBJ2-7|TRBV5-1|TRBD1
TGCGCCAGCAGCTTCAGGACAGGGGGGCTCGAGCAGTACTTC
CASSFRTGGLEQYF
>.|TRBJ2-3|TRBV28|TRBD2
TGTGCCAGCAGTCGTCGGCGGGGGGGCTTTGGCACAGATACGCAGTATTTT
CASSRRRGGFGTDTQYF
>.|TRBJ2-5|TRBV5-4|TRBD1
TGTGCCAGCAGCTCTATACAGGGGGCGTTGGGGCAGACCCAGTACTTC
CASSSIQGALGQTQYF
>.|TRBJ2-7|TRBV5-4|.
TGTGCCAGCAGCTTGACAGGAACCTACGAGCAGTACTTC
CASSLTGTYEQYF
>.|TRBJ1-1|TRBV27|TRBD1
TGTGCCAGCAGTCCCCGTAGGACAGGGAACACTGAAGCTTTCTTT
CASSPRRTGNTEAFF
>.|TRBJ2-1|TRBV27|TRBD2
TGTGCCAGCAGTGCCCAGACTAGCGGGGGGATCAATGAGCAGTTCTTC
CASSAQTSGGINEQFF
>.|TRBJ2-7|TRBV6-5|TRBD1
TGTGCCAGCAGTTTATCGGACAGGGGTTCCTACGAGCAGTACTTC
CASSLSDRGSYEQYF
>.|TRBJ2-5|TRBV10-1|TRBD1
TGCGCCAGCAGCCGTACCGGGACAGGAGAGACCCAGTACTTC
CASSRTGTGETQYF
>few|TRBJ1-6|TRBV27|TRBD1
TGTGCCAGCAGACCAGACAGGGGGGGAAATAATTTACCCCTCCACTTT
CASRPDRGGNNLPLHF
>.|TRBJ1-1|TRBV4-3|.
TGCGCCAGCAGCCAAGATCCGGGTTTGTCTGAAGCTTTCTTT
CASSQDPGLSEAFF
>few|TRBJ2-7|TRBV7-7|TRBD1
TGTGCCAGCAGCTTAGGGGGGACAGGGAGGAACGAGCAGTACTTC
CASSLGGTGRNEQYF
>.|TRBJ2-7|TRBV29-1|.
TGCAGCGTCATCAGGGGAGTACGGGAGCAGTACTTC
CSVIRGVREQYF
>.|TRBJ2-6|TRBV5-4|.
TGTGCCAGCAGCTTGGCAAGGGGCTCTGGGGCCAACGTCCTGACTTTC
CASSLARGSGANVLTF
>.|TRBJ2-7|TRBV27|.
TGTGCCAGCGGGCAGGGTATCAACGAGCAGTACTTC
CASGQGINEQYF
>.|TRBJ1-6|TRBV30|TRBD1
TGTGCCTGGAGTGGACAGGGGAATTCACCCCTCCACTTT
CAWSGQGNSPLHF
>.|TRBJ2-5|TRBV10-3|TRBD1
TGTGCCATCAGTCCACAGGGGCTAGAGACCCAGTACTTC
CAISPQGLETQYF
>few|TRBJ1-4|TRBV29-1|.
TGCAGCGTTGGGCGGATTAATGAAAAACTGTTTTTT
CSVGRINEKLFF
>.|TRBJ1-4|TRBV30|.
TGTGCCCTCGGCGGGGGGGATGAAAAACTGTTTTTT
CALGGGDEKLFF
>.|TRBJ2-5|TRBV7-8|.
TGTGCCAGCAGCTTACGCGACATCCCGCAAGAGACCCAGTACTTC
CASSLRDIPQETQYF
>few|TRBJ1-4|TRBV6-5|.
TGTGCCAGCAGTCCACGAGGGCAAACTAATGAAAAACTGTTTTTT
CASSPRGQTNEKLFF
>.|TRBJ2-5|TRBV18|.
TGTGCCAGCTCACCACCGGAGCCTGGCAGGGCGTACTTC
CASSPPEPGRAYF
>.|TRBJ2-3|TRBV20-1|TRBD1
TGCAGTGCTAGTACTTGGTTGGACAGGGGGTGGAATACGCAGTATTTT
CSASTWLDRGWNTQYF
>.|TRBJ2-3|TRBV27|TRBD1
TGTGCCAGCAGGGGGGCGTACGACAGGGTTTGGTCTAGCACAGATACGCAGTATTTT
CASRGAYDRVWSSTDTQYF
>few|TRBJ2-2|TRBV14|.
TGTGCCAGCAGCCAGACTTCTTCAAACACCGGGGAGCTGTTTTTT
CASSQTSSNTGELFF